A selection of T cell receptor beta chains follows, all from one sample in a study of T cells in Graves' hyperthyroidism and ophthalmopathy. TCRdb re-derived calls from the multiplex PCR reads in MiXCR, one entry per CDR3 protein. The sample yields around 600,000 distinct CDR3 sequences, more than 15% seen once. The sample was blood. Every receptor here comes from a middle-aged woman with Graves' ophthalmopathy. Each CDR3 is given with its conserved first and last residue. A D gene is named only where the DNA matches it firmly. Where a row states a size, it is once, few, many or the class of an expanded clone; other rows omit it.

-	TRBV30	few	TRBJ2-2	TGTGCCTGGAGGATAAACACCGGGGAGCTGTTTTTT	CAWRINTGELFF
-	TRBV6-1	-	TRBJ1-2	TGTGCCAGCAGTGAAAGTAACAGGGAGAGGAGGGCCTTTGGTGGCTACACCTTC	CASSESNRERRAFGGYTF
TRBD2	TRBV20-1	few	TRBJ2-7	TGCAGTGGCGACCCGGGACTAGCATCCGAGCAGTACTTC	CSGDPGLASEQYF
TRBD2	TRBV7-2	few	TRBJ2-2	TGTGCCAGCAGCGAACGGACTAGGAACACCGGGGAGCTGTTTTTT	CASSERTRNTGELFF
TRBD1	TRBV2	many	TRBJ2-1	TGTGCCAGCAGTGAGGGGACAGGGGGCAATGAGCAGTTCTTC	CASSEGTGGNEQFF
TRBD2	TRBV5-1	few	TRBJ2-2	TGCGCCAGCAGCTTGGCCGTAGCGGGAGAGAGCACCGGGGAGCTGTTTTTT	CASSLAVAGESTGELFF
-	TRBV5-1	-	TRBJ1-4	TGCGCCAGCAGCCCCGGCGCGAGGGGTACCGTCGCAACTAATGAAAAACTGTTTTTT	CASSPGARGTVATNEKLFF
TRBD2	TRBV11-2	many	TRBJ2-1	TGTGCCAGCAGCTTAGTGAGCGGGGGGGCCAGTGAGCAGTTCTTC	CASSLVSGGASEQFF
-	TRBV30	few	TRBJ2-7	TGTGCCTGTTCAGGGACGGCCTACGAGCAGTACTTC	CACSGTAYEQYF
TRBD1	TRBV28	few	TRBJ1-5	TGTGCCAGCAGTTCATGGACAGGGTCAAATCAGCCCCAGCATTTT	CASSSWTGSNQPQHF